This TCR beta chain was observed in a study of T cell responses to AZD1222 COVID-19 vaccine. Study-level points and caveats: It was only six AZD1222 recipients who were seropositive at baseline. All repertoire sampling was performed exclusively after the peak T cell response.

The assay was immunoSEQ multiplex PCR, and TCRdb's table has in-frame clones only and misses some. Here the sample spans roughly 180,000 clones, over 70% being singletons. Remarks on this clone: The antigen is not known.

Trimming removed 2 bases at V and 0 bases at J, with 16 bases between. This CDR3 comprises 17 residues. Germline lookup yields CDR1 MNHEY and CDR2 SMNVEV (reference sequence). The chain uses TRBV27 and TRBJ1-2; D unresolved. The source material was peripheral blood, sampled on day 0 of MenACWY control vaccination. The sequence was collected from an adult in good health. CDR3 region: CASSLRFAAATNYGYTF. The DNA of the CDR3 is TGTGCCAGCAGTTTACGCTTCGCGGCAGCTACTAACTATGGCTACACCTTC.